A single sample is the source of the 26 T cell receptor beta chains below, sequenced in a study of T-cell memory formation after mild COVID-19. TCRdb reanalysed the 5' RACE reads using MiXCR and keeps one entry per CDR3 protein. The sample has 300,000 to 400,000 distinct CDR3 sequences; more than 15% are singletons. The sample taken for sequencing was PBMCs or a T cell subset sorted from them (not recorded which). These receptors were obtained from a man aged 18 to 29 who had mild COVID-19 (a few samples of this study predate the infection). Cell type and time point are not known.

CDR3 DNA: TGTGCCAGCAGTTCTTCCCTCCTTAACGGGGCAGATACGCAGTATTTT. Its protein product is CASSSSLLNGADTQYF. The V and J genes are TRBV6-5 and TRBJ2-3; a possible D gene is TRBD2 (5 bases). Between the trimmed V and J ends, which lost 4 bases and 4 bases, there was a span of 18 bases. Per the germline V gene, CDR1 is MNHEY and CDR2 is SVGAGI. The CDR3 consists of 16 residues.

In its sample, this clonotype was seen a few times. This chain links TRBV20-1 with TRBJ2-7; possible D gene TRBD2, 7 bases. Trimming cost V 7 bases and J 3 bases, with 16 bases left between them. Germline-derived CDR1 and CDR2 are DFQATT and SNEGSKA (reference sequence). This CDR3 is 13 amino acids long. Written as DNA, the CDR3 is TGCAGTGTTGTCGGGGGGCTTGACTACGAGCAGTACTTC. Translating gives CSVVGGLDYEQYF.

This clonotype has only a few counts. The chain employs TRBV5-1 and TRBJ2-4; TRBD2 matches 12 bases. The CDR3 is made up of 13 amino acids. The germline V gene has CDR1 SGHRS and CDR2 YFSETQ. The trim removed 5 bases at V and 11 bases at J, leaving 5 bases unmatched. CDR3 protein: CASRPSGGAFQYF. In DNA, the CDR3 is TGCGCCAGCAGGCCTAGCGGGGGGGCTTTTCAGTACTTC.

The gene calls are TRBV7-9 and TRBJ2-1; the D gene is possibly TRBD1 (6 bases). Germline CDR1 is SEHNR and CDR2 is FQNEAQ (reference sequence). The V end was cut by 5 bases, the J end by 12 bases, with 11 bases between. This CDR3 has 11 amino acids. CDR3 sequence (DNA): TGTGCCAGCAGCGAGGGGGTAGGGCAGTTCTTC. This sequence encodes CASSEGVGQFF.

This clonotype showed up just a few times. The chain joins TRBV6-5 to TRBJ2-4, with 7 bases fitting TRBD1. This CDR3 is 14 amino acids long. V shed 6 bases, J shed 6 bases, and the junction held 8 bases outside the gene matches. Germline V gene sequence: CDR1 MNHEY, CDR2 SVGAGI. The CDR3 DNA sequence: TGTGCCAGCAGCATTTACAGGGGTGGAAACATTCAGTACTTC. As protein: CASSIYRGGNIQYF.

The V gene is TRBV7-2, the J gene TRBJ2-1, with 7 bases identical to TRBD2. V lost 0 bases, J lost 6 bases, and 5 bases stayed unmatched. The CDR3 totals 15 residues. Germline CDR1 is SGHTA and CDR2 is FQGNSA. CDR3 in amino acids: CASSLAGGNGNEQFF. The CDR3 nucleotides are TGTGCCAGCAGCTTAGCGGGAGGGAACGGCAATGAGCAGTTCTTC.

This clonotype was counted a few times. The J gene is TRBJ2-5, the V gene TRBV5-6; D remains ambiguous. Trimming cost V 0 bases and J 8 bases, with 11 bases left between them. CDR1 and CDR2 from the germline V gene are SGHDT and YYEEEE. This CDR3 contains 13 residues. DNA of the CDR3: TGTGCCAGCAGCTTGGGATGGTCTTCAACCCAGTACTTC. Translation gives CASSLGWSSTQYF.

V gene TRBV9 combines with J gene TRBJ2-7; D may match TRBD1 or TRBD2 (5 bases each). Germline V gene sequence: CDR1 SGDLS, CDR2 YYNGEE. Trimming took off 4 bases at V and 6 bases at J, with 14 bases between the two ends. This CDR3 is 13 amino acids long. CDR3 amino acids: CASSWDRKPEQYV. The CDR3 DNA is TGTGCCAGCAGCTGGGACCGGAAGCCCGAGCAGTACGTC.

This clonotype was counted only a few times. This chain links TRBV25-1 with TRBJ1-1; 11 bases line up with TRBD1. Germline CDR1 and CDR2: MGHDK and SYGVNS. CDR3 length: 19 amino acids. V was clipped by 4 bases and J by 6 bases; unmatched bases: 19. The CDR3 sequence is CASSGNLRTGGRIGAEAFF. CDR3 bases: TGTGCCAGCAGTGGAAACCTCAGGACAGGGGGCCGAATTGGGGCTGAAGCTTTCTTT.

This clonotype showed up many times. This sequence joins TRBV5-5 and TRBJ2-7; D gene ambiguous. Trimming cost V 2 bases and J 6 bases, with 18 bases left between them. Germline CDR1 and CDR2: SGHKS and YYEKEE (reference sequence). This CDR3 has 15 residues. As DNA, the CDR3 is TGTGCCAGCAGCTTCGGGCAGGCGAGTTTTGGCGAGCAGTACTTC. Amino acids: CASSFGQASFGEQYF.

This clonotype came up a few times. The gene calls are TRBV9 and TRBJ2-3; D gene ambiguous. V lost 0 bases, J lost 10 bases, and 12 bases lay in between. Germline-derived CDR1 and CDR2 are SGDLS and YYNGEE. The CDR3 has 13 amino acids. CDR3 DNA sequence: TGTGCCAGCAGCGTAGGAGTAGGGTTTGCGCAGTATTTT. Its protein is CASSVGVGFAQYF.

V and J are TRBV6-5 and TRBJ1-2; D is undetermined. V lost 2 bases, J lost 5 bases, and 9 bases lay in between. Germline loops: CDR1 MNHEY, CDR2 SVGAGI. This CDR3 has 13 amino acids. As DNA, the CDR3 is TGTGCCAGCAGTTACCTACAAAGTTATGGCTACACCTTC. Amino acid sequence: CASSYLQSYGYTF.

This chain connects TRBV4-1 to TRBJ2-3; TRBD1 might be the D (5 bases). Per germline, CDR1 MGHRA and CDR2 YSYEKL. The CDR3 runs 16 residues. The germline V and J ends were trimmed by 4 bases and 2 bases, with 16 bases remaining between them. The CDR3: CASSPPGGATTDTQYF. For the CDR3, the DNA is TGCGCCAGCAGCCCCCCCGGTGGGGCCACCACAGATACGCAGTATTTT.

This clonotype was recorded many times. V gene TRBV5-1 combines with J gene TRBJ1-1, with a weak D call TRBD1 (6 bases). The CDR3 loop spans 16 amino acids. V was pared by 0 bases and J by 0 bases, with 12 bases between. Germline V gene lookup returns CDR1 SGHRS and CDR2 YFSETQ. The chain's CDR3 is CASSLARGTMNTEAFF. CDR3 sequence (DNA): TGCGCCAGCAGCTTGGCTAGGGGGACCATGAACACTGAAGCTTTCTTT.

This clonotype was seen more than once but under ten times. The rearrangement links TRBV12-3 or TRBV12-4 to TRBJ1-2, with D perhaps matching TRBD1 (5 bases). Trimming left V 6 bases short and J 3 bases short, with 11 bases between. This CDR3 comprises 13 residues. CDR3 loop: CASSQSQDYGYTF. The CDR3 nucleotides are TGTGCCAGCAGCCAATCACAGGACTATGGCTACACCTTC.

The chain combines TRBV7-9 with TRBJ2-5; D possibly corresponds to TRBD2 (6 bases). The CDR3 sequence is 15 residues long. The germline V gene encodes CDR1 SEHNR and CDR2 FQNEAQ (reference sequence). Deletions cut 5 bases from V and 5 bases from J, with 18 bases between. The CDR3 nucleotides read TGTGCCAGCAGCCCCCCGGGGGTGAGCTGGGAGACCCAGTACTTC. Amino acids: CASSPPGVSWETQYF.

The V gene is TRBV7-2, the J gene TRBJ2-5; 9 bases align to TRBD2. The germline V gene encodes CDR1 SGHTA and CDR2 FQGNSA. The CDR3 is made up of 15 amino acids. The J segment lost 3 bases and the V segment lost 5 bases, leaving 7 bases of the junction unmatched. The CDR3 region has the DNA TGTGCCAGCAGCGGCCTCGAGCGGGGGGAAGAGACCCAGTACTTC. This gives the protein CASSGLERGEETQYF.

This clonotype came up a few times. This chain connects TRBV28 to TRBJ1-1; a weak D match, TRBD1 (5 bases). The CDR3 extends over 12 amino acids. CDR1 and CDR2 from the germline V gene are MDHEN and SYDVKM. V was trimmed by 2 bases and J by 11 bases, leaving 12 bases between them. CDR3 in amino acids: CASSLGTHKAFF. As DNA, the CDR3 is TGTGCCAGCAGTTTAGGGACGCATAAGGCTTTCTTT.

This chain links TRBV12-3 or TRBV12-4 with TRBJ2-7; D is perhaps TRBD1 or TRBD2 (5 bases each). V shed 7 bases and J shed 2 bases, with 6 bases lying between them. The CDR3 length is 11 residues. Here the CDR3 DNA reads TGTGCCAGCATGGGGGCCTACGAGCAGTACTTC. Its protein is CASMGAYEQYF.

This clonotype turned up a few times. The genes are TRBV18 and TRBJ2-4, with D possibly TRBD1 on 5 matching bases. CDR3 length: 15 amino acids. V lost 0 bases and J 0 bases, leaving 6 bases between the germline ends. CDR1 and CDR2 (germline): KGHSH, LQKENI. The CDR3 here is CASSPPGQAKNIQYF. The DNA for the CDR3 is TGTGCCAGCTCACCACCGGGGCAAGCCAAAAACATTCAGTACTTC. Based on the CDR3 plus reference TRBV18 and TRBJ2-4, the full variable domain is NAGVMQNPRHLVRRRGQEARLRCSPMKGHSHVYWYRQLPEEGLKFMVYLQKENIIDESGMPKERFSAEFPKEGPSILRIQQVVRGDSAAYFCASSPPGQAKNIQYFGAGTRLSVL.

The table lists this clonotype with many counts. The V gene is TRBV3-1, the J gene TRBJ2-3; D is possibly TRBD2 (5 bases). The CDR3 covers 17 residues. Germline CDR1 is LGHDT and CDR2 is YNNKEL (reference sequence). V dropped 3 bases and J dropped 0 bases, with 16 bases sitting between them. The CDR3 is CASSHWGSEASTDTQYF. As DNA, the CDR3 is TGTGCCAGCAGCCATTGGGGTAGCGAGGCTAGCACAGATACGCAGTATTTT.

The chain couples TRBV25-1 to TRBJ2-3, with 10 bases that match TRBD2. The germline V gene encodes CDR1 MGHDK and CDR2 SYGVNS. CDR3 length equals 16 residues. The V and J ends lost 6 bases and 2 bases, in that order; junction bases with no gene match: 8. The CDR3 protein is CASSPPGLAFTDTQYF. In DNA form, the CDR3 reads TGTGCCAGCAGCCCCCCGGGACTAGCGTTCACAGATACGCAGTATTTT.

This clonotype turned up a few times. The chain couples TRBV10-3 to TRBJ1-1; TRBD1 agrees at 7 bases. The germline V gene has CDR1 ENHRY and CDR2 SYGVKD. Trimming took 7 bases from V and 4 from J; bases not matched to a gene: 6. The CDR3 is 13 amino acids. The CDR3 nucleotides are TGTGCCATCAAAGCGACAGGGCCCACTGAAGCTTTCTTT. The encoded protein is CAIKATGPTEAFF.

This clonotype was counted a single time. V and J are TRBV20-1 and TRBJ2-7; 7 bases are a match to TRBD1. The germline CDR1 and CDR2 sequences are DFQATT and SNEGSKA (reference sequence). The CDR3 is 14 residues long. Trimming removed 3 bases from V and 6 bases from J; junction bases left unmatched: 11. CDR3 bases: TGCAGTGCTAGTAGGGGGCCACGGAAATCCGAGCAGTACTTC. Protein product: CSASRGPRKSEQYF.

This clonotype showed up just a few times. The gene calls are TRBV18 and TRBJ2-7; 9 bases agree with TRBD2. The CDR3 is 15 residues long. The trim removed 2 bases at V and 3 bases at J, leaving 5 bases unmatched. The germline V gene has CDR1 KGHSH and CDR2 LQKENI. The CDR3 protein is CASSPWTSVGYEQYF. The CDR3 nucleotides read TGTGCCAGCTCACCATGGACTAGCGTGGGCTACGAGCAGTACTTC.

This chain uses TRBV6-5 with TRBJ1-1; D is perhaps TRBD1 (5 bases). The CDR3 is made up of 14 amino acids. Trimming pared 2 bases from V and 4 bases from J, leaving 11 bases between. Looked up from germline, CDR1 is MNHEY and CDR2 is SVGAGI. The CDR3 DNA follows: TGTGCCAGCAGTTACAGGGGCTTAGGCACTGAAGCTTTCTTT. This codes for CASSYRGLGTEAFF.